This T cell receptor (beta chain) was documented in a study of T cell changes during pregnancy in multiple sclerosis. Trimming cost V 5 bases and J 5 bases, with 19 bases left between them. The CDR3 runs 16 residues. The germline V gene encodes CDR1 SGHVS and CDR2 FNYEAQ. Libraries were prepared by immunoSEQ multiplex PCR; TCRdb keeps only in-frame clonotypes and omits some of them. Of about 80,000 clones listed, 90% to 95% are singletons. The chain is built from TRBV7-6 and TRBJ2-1; D possibly corresponds to TRBD2 (5 bases). The material was peripheral blood, obtained before pregnancy. The receptor comes from a female donor with multiple sclerosis, enrolled in a pregnancy study. The CDR3 DNA sequence: TGTGCCAGCAGCACGCCCATAGAGGGTCATGACAATGAGCAGTTCTTC. This gives the protein CASSTPIEGHDNEQFF. The variable domain in full, with the rest retrieved from reference TRBV7-6 and TRBJ2-1, is GAGVSQSPRYKVTKRGQDVALRCDPISGHVSLYWYRQALGQGPEFLTYFNYEAQQDKSGLPNDRFSAERPEGSISTLTIQRTEQRDSAMYRCASSTPIEGHDNEQFFGPGTRLTVL.